This entry features one T cell receptor (beta chain) sequence. Its antigen is undetermined. The data belong to a study of T cell responses to AZD1222 COVID-19 vaccine. Study observations and caveats: Mostly white British, mostly female donors; authors suggested clonal diversity may be underestimated. Distributed over spike, vaccine-associated CD4 TCRs predominated at 160-218 and 743-854. Repertoires were obtained only post-peak T cell response.

Germline CDR1 is LGHDT and CDR2 is YNNKEL (reference sequence). The CDR3 is 16 residues long. V was cut by 4 bases and J by 1 base, with 17 bases left in between. Profiling relied on immunoSEQ multiplex PCR, and the TCRdb table lists in-frame clones only, not all of them. The sample has about 110,000 clones, about 92% seen once. The chain employs TRBV3-1 (or the pseudogene TRBV3-2) and TRBJ2-7, with D perhaps being TRBD1 or TRBD2 (5 bases each). This sample comprised peripheral blood, obtained 28 days after the second AZD1222 dose. This TCR came from an adult who received the AZD1222 COVID-19 vaccine. CDR3 DNA: TGTGCCAGCAGCCGGGGGATAGCGAATACTTCCTACGAGCAGTACTTC. It is translated as CASSRGIANTSYEQYF.